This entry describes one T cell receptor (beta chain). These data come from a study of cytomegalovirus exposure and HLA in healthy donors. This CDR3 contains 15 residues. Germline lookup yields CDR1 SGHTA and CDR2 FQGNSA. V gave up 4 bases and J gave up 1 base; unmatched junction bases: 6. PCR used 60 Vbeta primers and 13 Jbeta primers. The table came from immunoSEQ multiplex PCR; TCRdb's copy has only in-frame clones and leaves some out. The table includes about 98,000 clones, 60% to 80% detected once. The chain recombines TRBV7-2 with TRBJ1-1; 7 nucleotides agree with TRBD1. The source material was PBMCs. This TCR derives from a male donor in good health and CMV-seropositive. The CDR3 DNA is TGTGCCAGCAGCTCCACTCGGGACAGGAACACTGAAGCTTTCTTT. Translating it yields CASSSTRDRNTEAFF.